Sequencing of this TCR beta chain was carried out in a study of T cells in Graves' hyperthyroidism and ophthalmopathy (dated by TCRdb to about 2019). General notes on the study: Peripheral blood samples were taken at the time of initial diagnosis, prior to any treatment. TCR V-J signatures able to tell the groups apart were searched for in a discovery cohort of 90 to 100 patients, of whom about 40 had Graves' ophthalmopathy and around 56 had stable Graves' hyperthyroidism. An independent validation cohort of under 20 hyperthyroidism patients and over 15 patients who later progressed to ophthalmopathy tested prospective prediction of ophthalmopathy. The 100 discovery patients were randomly divided into training and test sets at a 7:3 ratio. Thyroid tissue and blood T-cell repertoires from roughly 6 Graves' hyperthyroidism patients were also compared in the study. After sampling, hyperthyroidism patients received methimazole starting at 30 mg daily, and ophthalmopathy patients received high-dose intravenous methylprednisolone. The paper describes TCR Vbeta CDR3 sequencing of about 140 peripheral blood samples, made up of 43 ophthalmopathy patients, roughly 72 hyperthyroidism patients and 17 progressor patients.

A patient counted as having stable Graves' hyperthyroidism if no progression to ophthalmopathy occurred over 18 months of follow-up. The hyperthyroidism patients were between 18 and 65 years old and newly diagnosed, with a disease duration of less than 2 months. Patients with uncontrolled infections, other autoimmune diseases, pregnancy or lactation were excluded. Diagnoses were based on clinical symptoms, serum thyroxine and TRAb, thyroid ultrasound and orbital computed tomography. Ficoll-Paque density gradient centrifugation was used to isolate PBMCs from 8.5 to 10 ml of fresh peripheral blood. Total RNA was extracted using Trizol reagent, and RNA quality was assessed on an Agilent 2100 Bioanalyzer. Amplification of TCR beta CDR3 regions was carried out from RNA transcripts. The TCR CDR3 was subjected to a first round of RT-PCR using the HTBI primer set and the Qiagen OneStep RT-PCR kit. A second multiplex PCR round built the libraries, followed by size selection and purification. Libraries were sequenced paired-end with 100 bp reads on an Illumina HiSeq2000. The study's processing was this. Raw data were processed with SOAPnuke, discarding reads with adapters, uncalled bases, mean Phred below 15, or no exact constant-primer or identifier match. COPE v1.2.5 was used to merge high-quality paired reads, and clonotypes were defined as unique nucleotide sequences. Clonotypes were aligned to IMGT TRBV, TRBD and TRBJ reference segments using MiTCR v1.1. Only V-J combinations with frequency above 0.0001, covering about 99% of repertoires, were analysed. The TCS score was defined as F50 (clonal expansion) divided by E x V (chaos), with BLOSUM62-based TCRdist calculated between CDR3 peptides within each V-J. Welch's t-statistics and random forest reduced several hundred V-J features to 10 to 15, which were used in a naive Bayes classifier (R e1071). The public reads were reprocessed in TCRdb via fastp at Q25 and MiXCR, keeping in-frame beta chains. Each entry is one CDR3 protein sequence, shown with its most common DNA and genes. The V and J calls reflect TCRdb's pipeline rather than the authors' work. Within this sample are hundreds of thousands of distinct CDR3 sequences, with around 15% of them counted one time only. 14% of the sample comes from the top ten.

Overall results and qualifications from the work: In validation, the model predicted progression to ophthalmopathy with around 71% sensitivity and about 72% specificity, a median of 6.5 months before onset. Blood samples also contained most of the expanded thyroid clonotypes (frequency above 0.001), which suggests that blood repertoires may reflect thyroid immune responses. No statistical method was used to set the sample size in advance, and investigators knew the group allocation. Ophthalmopathy was separated from stable hyperthyroidism by a 13 V-J signature model, with 85% to 90% sensitivity and approximately 84% specificity obtained in cross-validation and 80%/75% obtained in testing.

Ten or more counts support this clonotype. There is no known antigen for this receptor. Within one base of it there is no much larger clone, and no base qualities were kept. According to the germline V gene, CDR1 reads SGHAT and CDR2 reads FQNNGV. Cut back by 5 bases and 4 bases, the V and J ends lie 10 bases apart. There are 13 amino acids in the CDR3, from cysteine to phenylalanine inclusive. The kept DNA is CDR3 alone, 39 bases in frame from the first base. The rearrangement joined TRBV11-2 to TRBJ2-3; TRBD2 could be the D gene, as 5 bases match. This receptor was obtained from a woman aged 40 to 49 with Graves' hyperthyroidism. Source material: blood. The CDR3 sequence is CASSGLASDTQYF. Read as DNA, the sequence is TGTGCCAGCAGCGGTCTAGCCTCAGATACGCAGTATTTT.